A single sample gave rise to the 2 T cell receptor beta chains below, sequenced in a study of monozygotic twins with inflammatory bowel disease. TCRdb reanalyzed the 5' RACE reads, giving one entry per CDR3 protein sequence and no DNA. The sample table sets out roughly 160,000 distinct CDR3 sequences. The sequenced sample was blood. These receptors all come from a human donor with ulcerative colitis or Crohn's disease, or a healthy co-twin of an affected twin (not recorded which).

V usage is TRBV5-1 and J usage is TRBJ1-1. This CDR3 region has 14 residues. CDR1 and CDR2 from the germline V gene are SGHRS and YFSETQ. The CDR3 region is CASSLLAGNTEAFF. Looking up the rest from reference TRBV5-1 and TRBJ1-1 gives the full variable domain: KAGVTQTPRYLIKTRGQQVTLSCSPISGHRSVSWYQQTPGQGLQFLFEYFSETQRNKGNFPGRFSGRQFSNSRSEMNVSTLELGDSALYLCASSLLAGNTEAFFGQGTRLTVV.

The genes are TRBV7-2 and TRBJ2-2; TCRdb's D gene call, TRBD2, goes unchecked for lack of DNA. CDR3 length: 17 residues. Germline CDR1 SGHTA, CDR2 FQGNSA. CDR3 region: CASSLSRSGTGTGELFF.